A single sample gave rise to the 23 T cell receptor beta chains below, sequenced in a study of blood T cell repertoires in COVID-19. Sequencing was performed with immunoSEQ multiplex PCR; in TCRdb, only in-frame clones are kept and a portion is missing. The sample has about 210,000 clones; 81% are singletons. The material sequenced was PBMCs or T cells enriched from blood (not recorded which). Source of these receptors: a woman in her forties or fifties with acute COVID-19.

The chain has TRBV5-5 and TRBJ1-5; tentatively, D is TRBD1 (5 bases). V lost 4 bases, J lost 8 bases, and 19 bases lay in between. This CDR3 comprises 15 residues. Germline assignment: CDR1 SGHKS and CDR2 YYEKEE (reference sequence). CDR3 bases: TGTGCCAGCAGCCCCTTGGGGGGGGTGGGGGAGCCCCAGCATTTT. Residues: CASSPLGGVGEPQHF.

The V call is TRBV24-1, the J call TRBJ2-6; 9 nucleotides agree with TRBD1. The V gene end was trimmed by 3 bases and the J gene end by 2 bases; junction bases not matched to a gene: 7. The germline CDR1 and CDR2 sequences are KGHDR and SFDVKD. The CDR3 length is 18 residues. CDR3 in DNA: TGTGCCACCAGTGATCTCCGGACAGGGGAGGCTGGGGCCAACGTCCTGACTTTC. Encoded protein: CATSDLRTGEAGANVLTF.

The rearrangement joins TRBV5-1 to TRBJ1-3, with TRBD1 as a possible D gene (5 bases). The CDR3 runs to 16 residues. V gave up 4 bases and J gave up 0 bases, with 14 bases separating them. The germline CDR1 and CDR2 sequences are SGHRS and YFSETQ. The CDR3 is CASSTTQGLSGNTIYF. Written as DNA, the CDR3 is TGCGCCAGCAGCACAACTCAGGGCCTCTCTGGAAACACCATATATTTT.

V usage is TRBV7-9 and J usage is TRBJ1-5; D is undetermined. The CDR3 loop spans 16 amino acids. Germline assignment: CDR1 SEHNR and CDR2 FQNEAQ (reference sequence). The ends were cut back, 5 bases at V and 1 base at J, with 15 bases in the middle. CDR3 nucleotide sequence: TGTGCCAGCAGCCAAGCTAAAAGCGCAAGCAATCAGCCCCAGCATTTT. Its translation: CASSQAKSASNQPQHF.

The rearrangement uses TRBV4-2 and TRBJ2-1; TRBD2 matches 11 bases. This CDR3 spans 17 amino acids. With 0 bases clipped from V and 7 bases from J, the junction kept 8 bases outside the gene matches. CDR1 and CDR2 (germline): LGHNA, YNFKEQ. The CDR3 nucleotides read TGTGCCAGCAGCCAAGATTGGGGTAGCGGGGGGGGAAATGAGCAGTTCTTC. Encoded protein: CASSQDWGSGGGNEQFF.

The V and J genes are TRBV5-4 and TRBJ2-1; D gene ambiguous. Looked up from germline, CDR1 is SGHNT and CDR2 is YYREEE (reference sequence). The CDR3 sequence is 13 residues long. Between the trimmed V and J ends, which lost 1 base and 6 bases, there was a span of 8 bases. The CDR3 is CASSLLTANEQFF. As DNA, the CDR3 is TGTGCCAGCAGCTTGTTAACTGCCAATGAGCAGTTCTTC. The full variable domain, completed using reference TRBV5-4 and TRBJ2-1, is ETGVTQSPTHLIKTRGQQVTLRCSSQSGHNTVSWYQQALGQGPQFIFQYYREEENGRGNFPPRFSGLQFPNYSSELNVNALELDDSALYLCASSLLTANEQFFGPGTRLTVL.

In its sample, this clone was seen a few times. The chain employs TRBV5-1 and TRBJ2-3; D gene ambiguous. V shed 4 bases and J shed 2 bases, with 5 bases lying between them. Germline lookup yields CDR1 SGHRS and CDR2 YFSETQ. The CDR3 extends over 12 amino acids. This chain's CDR3 is CASSLNTDTQYF. The CDR3 DNA is TGCGCCAGCAGCCTTAACACAGATACGCAGTATTTT.

This chain connects TRBV7-3 to TRBJ2-1; TRBD1 matches at 10 bases. The J segment lost 7 bases and the V segment lost 4 bases, leaving 7 bases of the junction unmatched. Germline CDR1 and CDR2: SGHTA and FQGTGA. The CDR3 runs 15 residues. The CDR3 bases are TGTGCCAGCAGCTCGAGAGGGACAGGGGTGAATGAGCAGTTCTTC. This gives the protein CASSSRGTGVNEQFF.

This chain joins TRBV28 and TRBJ1-5; possibly TRBD1 for D (6 bases). The V end was cut by 10 bases, the J end by 4 bases, with 23 bases between. The CDR3 length is 16 residues. Germline V gene data show CDR1 as MDHEN and CDR2 as SYDVKM. The CDR3 loop reads CATSTGPGGRNQPQHF. CDR3 nucleotides: TGTGCCACCTCAACTGGGCCGGGGGGGCGGAATCAGCCCCAGCATTTT. Based on the CDR3 plus reference TRBV28 and TRBJ1-5, the full variable domain is DVKVTQSSRYLVKRTGEKVFLECVQDMDHENMFWYRQDPGLGLRLIYFSYDVKMKEKGDIPEGYSVSREKKERFSLILESASTNQTSMYLCATSTGPGGRNQPQHFGDGTRLSIL.

This clone was counted only a few times. V and J are TRBV23-1 and TRBJ1-5; D not certain. TRBV23-1 is known as an ORF, though its function is uncertain. Trimming left V 0 bases short and J 4 bases short, with 10 bases between. The CDR3 totals 15 residues. In nucleotides, the CDR3 is TGCGCCAGCAGTCAATCCGGAGGGTGGAATCAGCCCCAGCATTTT. This encodes CASSQSGGWNQPQHF.

The rearrangement links TRBV19 to TRBJ1-4; TRBD1 is a possible D gene (6 bases). V was cut by 5 bases and J by 0 bases, with 10 bases left in between. CDR3 length equals 15 residues. Germline CDR1 reads LNHDA; CDR2 reads SQIVND (reference sequence). CDR3 region: CASSVGQTTNEKLFF. The CDR3 DNA reads as TGTGCCAGTAGTGTTGGACAGACAACTAATGAAAAACTGTTTTTT.

The chain is built from TRBV18 and TRBJ2-7, with 10 bases aligning to TRBD1. The junction had 2 bases not matched to a gene; V was cut back by 6 bases and J by 0 bases. Germline V gene sequence: CDR1 KGHSH, CDR2 LQKENI. The length of the CDR3 is 14 residues. CDR3 DNA sequence: TGTGCCAGCTCTCGGGACAGGGGCTCCTACGAGCAGTACTTC. It specifies CASSRDRGSYEQYF.

The table lists this clone with a count of one. The chain has TRBV7-2 and TRBJ1-5; 11 bases line up with TRBD1. The CDR3 sequence is 15 residues long. V dropped 5 bases and J dropped 7; count of bases not matched to a gene: 7. The V gene's germline CDR1 is SGHTA and CDR2 FQGNSA. The CDR3 nucleotides read TGTGCCAGCAGCCGGACAGGGGGCGTCTACCAGCCCCAGCATTTT. Its protein product is CASSRTGGVYQPQHF. Based on the CDR3 plus reference TRBV7-2 and TRBJ1-5, the full variable domain is GAGVSQSPSNKVTEKGKDVELRCDPISGHTALYWYRQSLGQGLEFLIYFQGNSAPDKSGLPSDRFSAERTGGSVSTLTIQRTQQEDSAVYLCASSRTGGVYQPQHFGDGTRLSIL.

The chain is built from TRBV9 and TRBJ2-7; 11 bases are a match to TRBD1. This CDR3 contains 16 residues. The ends lost 2 bases at V and 6 bases at J; junction bases unmatched: 10. Germline CDR1 and CDR2: SGDLS and YYNGEE. In DNA form, the CDR3 reads TGTGCCAGCAGCGTCCACCCCGGGACAGGGGGGGCCGAGCAGTACTTC. This gives the protein CASSVHPGTGGAEQYF.

This sequence joins TRBV3-1 (or the pseudogene TRBV3-2) and TRBJ1-6; 7 bases are shared with TRBD1. Germline V gives CDR1 LGHDT, CDR2 YNNKEL (reference sequence). The CDR3 runs to 14 residues. J was trimmed by 5 bases and V by 5 bases; bases with no gene match: 3. DNA of the CDR3: TGTGCCAGCAGCGCGACAGGGAATAATTCACCCCTCCACTTT. It translates to CASSATGNNSPLHF.

The V call is TRBV4-3, the J call TRBJ1-4; D not certain. The ends were cut back, 2 bases at V and 7 bases at J, with 11 bases in the middle. In germline, CDR1 is LGHNA, CDR2 YSLEER. CDR3 length: 14 amino acids. The CDR3 DNA sequence: TGCGCCAGCAGCCAACTACAGAACTCTGAAAAACTGTTTTTT. Translated: CASSQLQNSEKLFF.

The chain employs TRBV28 and TRBJ2-7; a possible D gene is TRBD2 (6 bases). Germline V CDR1 and CDR2: MDHEN, SYDVKM. V was cut by 3 bases and J by 1 base, with 13 bases left in between. The CDR3 sequence is 15 residues long. As DNA, the CDR3 is TGTGCCAGCAGTTTTGGGGGAGGATCATCCTACGAGCAGTACTTC. This codes for CASSFGGGSSYEQYF.

V and J are TRBV24-1 and TRBJ2-2, with 8 positions matching TRBD1. The V and J ends lost 3 bases and 5 bases, in that order; junction bases with no gene match: 4. Germline V lookup: CDR1 KGHDR, CDR2 SFDVKD. The CDR3 has 15 amino acids. The CDR3 sequence is CATSDPRGRTGELFF. CDR3 sequence (DNA): TGTGCCACCAGTGATCCCAGGGGGCGAACCGGGGAGCTGTTTTTT.

The gene calls are TRBV6-2 or TRBV6-3 and TRBJ2-5; TRBD2 might be the D (5 bases). CDR3 length equals 11 residues. From germline, CDR1 is MNHEY and CDR2 SVGEGT. Trimming removed 6 bases from V and 13 bases from J, with 15 bases in between. In DNA form, the CDR3 reads TGTGCCAGCAGCCCGGACTGGAGGTTGTACTTC. Amino acids: CASSPDWRLYF.

The gene calls are TRBV28 and TRBJ2-4; TRBD1 matches at 10 bases. The CDR3 totals 14 residues. Germline trimming cut 1 base from V and 8 bases from J; bases unmatched to any gene: 2. Germline loops: CDR1 MDHEN, CDR2 SYDVKM. CDR3 residues: CASSLYGTGDIQYF. CDR3 nucleotide sequence: TGTGCCAGCAGTTTATACGGGACAGGGGACATTCAGTACTTC.

The chain combines TRBV28 with TRBJ1-2, with TRBD1 as a possible D gene (6 bases). Deletions cut 3 bases from V and 8 bases from J, with 16 bases between. The V gene's germline CDR1 is MDHEN and CDR2 SYDVKM. The CDR3 has 14 residues. This CDR3 reads CASSLGNRARGYTF. As DNA, the CDR3 is TGTGCCAGCAGTTTGGGGAACAGGGCGCGAGGCTACACCTTC.

The chain employs TRBV7-6 and TRBJ1-4; perhaps TRBD1 as D (5 bases). The CDR3 has 15 residues. The germline gives CDR1 SGHVS, CDR2 FNYEAQ. Trimming took off 5 bases at V and 3 bases at J, with 13 bases between the two ends. Here the CDR3 reads CASSAHKGPNEKLFF. The CDR3 nucleotides are TGTGCCAGCAGCGCGCACAAGGGGCCTAATGAAAAACTGTTTTTT.

This chain connects TRBV7-9 to TRBJ1-3; 8 bases line up with TRBD1. The V gene end was trimmed by 3 bases and the J gene end by 2 bases; junction bases not matched to a gene: 6. Germline CDR1 SEHNR, CDR2 FQNEAQ (reference sequence). This CDR3 contains 16 residues. CDR3 DNA sequence: TGTGCCAGCAGCTTTGACCAGGGGGCGACTGGAAACACCATATATTTT. It codes for CASSFDQGATGNTIYF.